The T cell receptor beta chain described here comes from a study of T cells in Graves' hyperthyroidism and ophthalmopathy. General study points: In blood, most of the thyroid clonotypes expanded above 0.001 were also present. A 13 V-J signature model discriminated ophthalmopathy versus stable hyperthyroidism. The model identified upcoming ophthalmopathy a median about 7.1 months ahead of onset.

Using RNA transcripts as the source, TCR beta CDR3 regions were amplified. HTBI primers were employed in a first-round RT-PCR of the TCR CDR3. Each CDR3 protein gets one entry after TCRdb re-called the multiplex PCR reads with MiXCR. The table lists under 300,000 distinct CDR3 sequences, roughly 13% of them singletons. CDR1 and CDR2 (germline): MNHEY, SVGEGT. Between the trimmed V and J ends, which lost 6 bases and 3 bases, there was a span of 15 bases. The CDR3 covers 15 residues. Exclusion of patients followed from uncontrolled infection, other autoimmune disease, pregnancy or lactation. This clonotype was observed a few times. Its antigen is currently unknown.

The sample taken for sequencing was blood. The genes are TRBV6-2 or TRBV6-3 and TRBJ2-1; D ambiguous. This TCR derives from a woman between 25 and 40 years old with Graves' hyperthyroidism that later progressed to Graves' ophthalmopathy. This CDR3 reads CASSPLGIYYNEQFF. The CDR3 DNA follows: TGTGCCAGCAGCCCGTTGGGGATCTACTACAATGAGCAGTTCTTC.